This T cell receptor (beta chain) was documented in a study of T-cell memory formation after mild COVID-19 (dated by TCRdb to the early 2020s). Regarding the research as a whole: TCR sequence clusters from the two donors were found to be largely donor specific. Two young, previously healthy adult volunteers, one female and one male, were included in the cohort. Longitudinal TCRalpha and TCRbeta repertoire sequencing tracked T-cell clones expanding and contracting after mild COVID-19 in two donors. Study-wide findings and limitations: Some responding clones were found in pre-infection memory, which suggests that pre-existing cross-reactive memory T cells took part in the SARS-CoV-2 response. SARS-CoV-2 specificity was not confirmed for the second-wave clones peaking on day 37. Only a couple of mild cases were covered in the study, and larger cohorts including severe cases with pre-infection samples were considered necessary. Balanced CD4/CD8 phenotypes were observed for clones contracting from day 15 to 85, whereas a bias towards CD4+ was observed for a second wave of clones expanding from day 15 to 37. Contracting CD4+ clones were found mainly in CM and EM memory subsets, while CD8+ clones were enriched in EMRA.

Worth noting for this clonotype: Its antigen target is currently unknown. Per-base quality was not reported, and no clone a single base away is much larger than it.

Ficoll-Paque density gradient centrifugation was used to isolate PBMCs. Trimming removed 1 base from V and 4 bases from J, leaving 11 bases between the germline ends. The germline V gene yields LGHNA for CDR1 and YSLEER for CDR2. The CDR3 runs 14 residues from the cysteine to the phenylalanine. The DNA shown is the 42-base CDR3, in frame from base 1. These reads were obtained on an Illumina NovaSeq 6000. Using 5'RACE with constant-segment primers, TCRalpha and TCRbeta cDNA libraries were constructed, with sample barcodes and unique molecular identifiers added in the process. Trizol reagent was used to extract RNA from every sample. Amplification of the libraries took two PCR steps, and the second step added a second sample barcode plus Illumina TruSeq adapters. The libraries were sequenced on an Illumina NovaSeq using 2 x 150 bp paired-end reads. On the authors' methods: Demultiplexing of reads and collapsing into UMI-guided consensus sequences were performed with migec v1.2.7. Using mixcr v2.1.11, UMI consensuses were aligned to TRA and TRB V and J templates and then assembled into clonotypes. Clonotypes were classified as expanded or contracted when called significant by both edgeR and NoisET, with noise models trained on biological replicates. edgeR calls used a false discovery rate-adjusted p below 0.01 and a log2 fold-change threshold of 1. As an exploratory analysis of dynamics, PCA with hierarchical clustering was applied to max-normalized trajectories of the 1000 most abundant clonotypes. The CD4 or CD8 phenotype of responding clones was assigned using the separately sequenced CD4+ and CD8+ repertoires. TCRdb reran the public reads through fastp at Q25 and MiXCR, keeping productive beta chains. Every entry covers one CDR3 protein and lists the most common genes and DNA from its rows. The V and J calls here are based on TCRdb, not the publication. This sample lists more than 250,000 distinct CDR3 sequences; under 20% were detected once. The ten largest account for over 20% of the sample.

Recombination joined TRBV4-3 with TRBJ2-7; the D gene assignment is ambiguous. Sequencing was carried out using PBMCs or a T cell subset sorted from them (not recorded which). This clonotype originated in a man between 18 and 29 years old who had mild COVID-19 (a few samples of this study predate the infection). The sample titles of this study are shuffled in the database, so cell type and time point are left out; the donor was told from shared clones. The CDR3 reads CASSQALGSYEQYF. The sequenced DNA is TGCGCCAGCAGCCAAGCGTTAGGCTCGTACGAGCAGTACTTC.